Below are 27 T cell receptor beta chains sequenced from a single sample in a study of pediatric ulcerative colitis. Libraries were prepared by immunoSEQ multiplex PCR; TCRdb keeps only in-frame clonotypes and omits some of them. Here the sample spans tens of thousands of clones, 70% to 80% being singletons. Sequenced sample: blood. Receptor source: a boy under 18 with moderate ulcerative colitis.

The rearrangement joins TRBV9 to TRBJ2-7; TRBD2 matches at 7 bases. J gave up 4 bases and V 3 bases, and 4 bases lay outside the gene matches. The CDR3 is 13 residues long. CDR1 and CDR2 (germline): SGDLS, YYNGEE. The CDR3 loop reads CASSGTSKYEQYF. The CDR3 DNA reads TGTGCCAGCAGCGGGACTAGTAAATACGAGCAGTACTTC.

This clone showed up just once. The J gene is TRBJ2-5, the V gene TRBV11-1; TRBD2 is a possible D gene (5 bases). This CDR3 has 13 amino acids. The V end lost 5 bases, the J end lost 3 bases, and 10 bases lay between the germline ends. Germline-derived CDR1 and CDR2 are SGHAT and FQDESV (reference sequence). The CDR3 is CASSVRDEETQYF. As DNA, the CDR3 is TGTGCCAGCAGCGTCCGGGATGAAGAGACCCAGTACTTC.

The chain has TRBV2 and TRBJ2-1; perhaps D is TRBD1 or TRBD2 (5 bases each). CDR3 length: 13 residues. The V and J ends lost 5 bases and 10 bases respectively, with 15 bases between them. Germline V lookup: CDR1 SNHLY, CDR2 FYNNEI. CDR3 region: CASSKDIWGEQFF. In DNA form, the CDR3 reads TGTGCCAGCAGTAAGGACATATGGGGGGAGCAGTTCTTC. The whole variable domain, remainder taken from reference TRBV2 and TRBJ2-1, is EPEVTQTPSHQVTQMGQEVILRCVPISNHLYFYWYRQILGQKVEFLVSFYNNEISEKSEIFDDQFSVERPDGSNFTLKIRSTKLEDSAMYFCASSKDIWGEQFFGPGTRLTVL.

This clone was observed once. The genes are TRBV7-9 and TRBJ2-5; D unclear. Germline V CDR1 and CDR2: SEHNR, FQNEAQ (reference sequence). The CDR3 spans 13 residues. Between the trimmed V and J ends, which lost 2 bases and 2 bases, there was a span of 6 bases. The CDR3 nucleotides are TGTGCCAGCAGCTTAATCCCTCAAGAGACCCAGTACTTC. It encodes CASSLIPQETQYF.

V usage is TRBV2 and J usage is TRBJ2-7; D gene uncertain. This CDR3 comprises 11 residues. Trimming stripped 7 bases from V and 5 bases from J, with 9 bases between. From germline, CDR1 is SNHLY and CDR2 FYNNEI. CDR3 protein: CASTSLHEQYF. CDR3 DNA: TGTGCCAGCACCTCTTTGCACGAGCAGTACTTC. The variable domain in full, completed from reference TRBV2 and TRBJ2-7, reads EPEVTQTPSHQVTQMGQEVILRCVPISNHLYFYWYRQILGQKVEFLVSFYNNEISEKSEIFDDQFSVERPDGSNFTLKIRSTKLEDSAMYFCASTSLHEQYFGPGTRLTVT.

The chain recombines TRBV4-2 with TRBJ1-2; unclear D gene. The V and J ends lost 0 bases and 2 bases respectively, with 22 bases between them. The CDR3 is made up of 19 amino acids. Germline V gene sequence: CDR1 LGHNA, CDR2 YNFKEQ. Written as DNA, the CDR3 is TGTGCCAGCAGCCAAGATAAGGTCGGGTCGTCAGGAGGCAACTATGGCTACACCTTC. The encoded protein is CASSQDKVGSSGGNYGYTF.

The CDR3 DNA follows: TGTGCCAGCAGCTTTGAGACAGTTTCCTCTGGAAACACCATATATTTT. This translates into CASSFETVSSGNTIYF. The rearrangement links TRBV7-9 to TRBJ1-3, with D perhaps TRBD1 (5 bases). Trimming shortened V by 3 bases and J by 0 bases, and 12 bases separated the two germline ends. Germline CDR1 reads SEHNR; CDR2 reads FQNEAQ (reference sequence). The CDR3 is made up of 16 amino acids.

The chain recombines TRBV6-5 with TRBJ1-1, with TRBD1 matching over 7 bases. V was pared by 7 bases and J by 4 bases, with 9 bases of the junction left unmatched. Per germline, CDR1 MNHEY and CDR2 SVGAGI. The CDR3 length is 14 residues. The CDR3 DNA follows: TGTGCCAGCACCCAGGGGGGAGGAGGCACTGAAGCTTTCTTT. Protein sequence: CASTQGGGGTEAFF.

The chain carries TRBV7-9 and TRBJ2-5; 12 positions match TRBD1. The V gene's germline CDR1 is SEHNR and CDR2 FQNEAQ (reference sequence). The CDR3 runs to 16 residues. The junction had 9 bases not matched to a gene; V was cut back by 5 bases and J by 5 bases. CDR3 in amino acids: CASSNPRDRGRETQYF. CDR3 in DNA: TGTGCCAGCAGCAACCCCCGGGACAGGGGGCGGGAGACCCAGTACTTC.

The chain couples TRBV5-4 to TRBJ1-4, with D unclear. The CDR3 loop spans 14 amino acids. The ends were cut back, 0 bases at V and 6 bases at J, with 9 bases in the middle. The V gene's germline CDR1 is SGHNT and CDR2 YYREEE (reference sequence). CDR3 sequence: CASSLAGDHEKLFF. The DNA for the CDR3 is TGTGCCAGCAGCTTGGCCGGCGACCATGAAAAACTGTTTTTT.

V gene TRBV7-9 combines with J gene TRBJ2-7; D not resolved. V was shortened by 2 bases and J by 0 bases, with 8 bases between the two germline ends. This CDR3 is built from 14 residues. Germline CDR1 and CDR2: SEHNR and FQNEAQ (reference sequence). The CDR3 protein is CASSLQVSSYEQYF. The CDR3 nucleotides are TGTGCCAGCAGCTTACAGGTTAGCTCCTACGAGCAGTACTTC.

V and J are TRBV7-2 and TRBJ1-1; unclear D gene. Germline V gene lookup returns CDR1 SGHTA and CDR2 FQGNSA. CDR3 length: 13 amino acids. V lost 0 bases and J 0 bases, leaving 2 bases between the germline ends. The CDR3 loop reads CASSLAMNTEAFF. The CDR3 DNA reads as TGTGCCAGCAGCTTAGCGATGAACACTGAAGCTTTCTTT.

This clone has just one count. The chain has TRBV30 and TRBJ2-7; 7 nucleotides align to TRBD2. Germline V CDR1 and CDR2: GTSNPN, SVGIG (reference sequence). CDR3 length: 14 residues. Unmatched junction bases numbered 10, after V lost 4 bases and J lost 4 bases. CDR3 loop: CAWKVYSGNYEQYF. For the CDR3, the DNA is TGTGCCTGGAAGGTTTACAGCGGGAATTACGAGCAGTACTTC.

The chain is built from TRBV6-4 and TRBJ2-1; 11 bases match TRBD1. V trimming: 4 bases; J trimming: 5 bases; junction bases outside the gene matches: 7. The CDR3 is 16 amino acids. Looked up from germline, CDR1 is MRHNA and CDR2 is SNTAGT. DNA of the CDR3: TGTGCCAGCAGTGGAGGACAGGGGGCTTGGAACAATGAGCAGTTCTTC. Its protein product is CASSGGQGAWNNEQFF.

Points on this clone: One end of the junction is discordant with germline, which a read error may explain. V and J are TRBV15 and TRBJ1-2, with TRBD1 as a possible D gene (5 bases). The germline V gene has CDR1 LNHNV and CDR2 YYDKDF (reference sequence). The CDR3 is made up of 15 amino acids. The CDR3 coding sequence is TGTGCCACAAGCATACTCCAGGGCGCCTGGAGGGGCTACACCTTC. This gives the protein CATSILQGAWRGYTF.

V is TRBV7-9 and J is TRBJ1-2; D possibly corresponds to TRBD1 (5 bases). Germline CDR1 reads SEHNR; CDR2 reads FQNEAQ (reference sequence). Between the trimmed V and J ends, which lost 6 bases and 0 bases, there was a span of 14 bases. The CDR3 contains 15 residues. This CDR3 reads CASSRSAGTNYGYTF. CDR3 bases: TGTGCCAGCAGTCGTAGCGCAGGGACTAACTATGGCTACACCTTC.

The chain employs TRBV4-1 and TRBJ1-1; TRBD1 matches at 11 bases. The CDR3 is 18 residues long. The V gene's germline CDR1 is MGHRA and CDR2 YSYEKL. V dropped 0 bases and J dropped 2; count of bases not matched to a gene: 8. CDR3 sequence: CASSQEEGTGGGNTEAFF. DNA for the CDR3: TGCGCCAGCAGCCAAGAGGAAGGGACAGGGGGTGGTAACACTGAAGCTTTCTTT.

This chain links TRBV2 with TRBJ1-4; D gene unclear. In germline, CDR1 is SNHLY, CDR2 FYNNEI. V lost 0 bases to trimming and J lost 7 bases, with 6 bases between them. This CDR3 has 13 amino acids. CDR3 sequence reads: CASSEARGEKLFF. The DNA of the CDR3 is TGTGCCAGCAGTGAAGCGCGCGGTGAAAAACTGTTTTTT.

The CDR3 sequence is CASSPNYEKLFF. For the CDR3, the DNA is TGTGCCAGCAGTCCAAACTACGAAAAACTGTTTTTT. The chain is built from TRBV6-6 and TRBJ1-4; D is unclear. Trimming shortened V by 5 bases and J by 8 bases, and 9 bases separated the two germline ends. The CDR3 spans 12 residues. Germline V gene lookup returns CDR1 MNHNY and CDR2 SVGAGI (reference sequence).

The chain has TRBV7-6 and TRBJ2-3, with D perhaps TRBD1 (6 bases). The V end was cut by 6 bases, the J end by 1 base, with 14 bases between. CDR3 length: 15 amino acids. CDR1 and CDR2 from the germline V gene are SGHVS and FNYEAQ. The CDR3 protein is CASSFQGLGTDTQYF. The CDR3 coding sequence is TGTGCCAGCAGTTTTCAGGGGTTGGGCACAGATACGCAGTATTTT.

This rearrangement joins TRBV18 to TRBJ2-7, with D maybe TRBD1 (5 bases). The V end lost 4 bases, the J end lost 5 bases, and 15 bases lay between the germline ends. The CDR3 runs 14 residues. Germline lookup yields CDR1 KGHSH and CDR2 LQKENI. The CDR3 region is CASSHVQGVDEQYF. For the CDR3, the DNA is TGTGCCAGCTCACACGTACAAGGGGTGGACGAGCAGTACTTC.

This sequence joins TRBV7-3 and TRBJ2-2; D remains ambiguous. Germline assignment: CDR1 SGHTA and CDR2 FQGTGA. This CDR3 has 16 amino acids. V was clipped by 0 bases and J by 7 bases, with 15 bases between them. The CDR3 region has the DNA TGTGCCAGCAGCTTAACTAGCACATCTATCAACGGGGAGCTGTTTTTT. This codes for CASSLTSTSINGELFF.

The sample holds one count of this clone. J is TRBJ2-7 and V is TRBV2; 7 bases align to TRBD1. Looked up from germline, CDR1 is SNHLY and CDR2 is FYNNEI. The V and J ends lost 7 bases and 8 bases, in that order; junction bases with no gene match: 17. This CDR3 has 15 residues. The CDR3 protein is CASKFDGTEPTKQYF. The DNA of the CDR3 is TGTGCCAGCAAATTCGACGGGACAGAACCTACGAAGCAGTACTTC.

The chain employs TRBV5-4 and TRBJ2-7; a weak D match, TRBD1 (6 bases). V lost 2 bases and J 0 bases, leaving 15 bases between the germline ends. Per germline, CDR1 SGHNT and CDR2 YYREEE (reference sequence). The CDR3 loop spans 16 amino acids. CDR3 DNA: TGTGCCAGCAGCTTTCCAGGGGCCTCGGTCTCCTACGAGCAGTACTTC. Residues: CASSFPGASVSYEQYF. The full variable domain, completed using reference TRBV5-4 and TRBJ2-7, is ETGVTQSPTHLIKTRGQQVTLRCSSQSGHNTVSWYQQALGQGPQFIFQYYREEENGRGNFPPRFSGLQFPNYSSELNVNALELDDSALYLCASSFPGASVSYEQYFGPGTRLTVT.

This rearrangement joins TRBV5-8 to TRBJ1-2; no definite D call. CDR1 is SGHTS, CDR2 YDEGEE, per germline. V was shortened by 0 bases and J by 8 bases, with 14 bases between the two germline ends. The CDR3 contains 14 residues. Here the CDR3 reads CASSLDSGSLGYTF. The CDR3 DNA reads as TGTGCCAGCAGCTTGGACAGTGGGTCTTTGGGCTACACCTTC. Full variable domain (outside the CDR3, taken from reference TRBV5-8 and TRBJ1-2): EAGVTQSPTHLIKTRGQQATLRCSPISGHTSVYWYQQALGLGLQFLLWYDEGEERNRGNFPPRFSGRQFPNYSSELNVNALELEDSALYLCASSLDSGSLGYTFGSGTRLTVV.

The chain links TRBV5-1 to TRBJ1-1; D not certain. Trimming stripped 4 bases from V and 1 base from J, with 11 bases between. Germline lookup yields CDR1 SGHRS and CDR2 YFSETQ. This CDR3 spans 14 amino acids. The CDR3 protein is CASSGLAQNTEAFF. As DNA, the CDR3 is TGCGCCAGCAGCGGTCTCGCACAGAACACTGAAGCTTTCTTT.

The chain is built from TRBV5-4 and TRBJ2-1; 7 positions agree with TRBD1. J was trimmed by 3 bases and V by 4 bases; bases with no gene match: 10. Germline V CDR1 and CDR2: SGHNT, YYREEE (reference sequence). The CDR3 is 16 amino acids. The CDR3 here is CASSPGRGLNYNEQFF. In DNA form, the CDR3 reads TGTGCCAGCAGCCCAGGAAGGGGGCTGAACTACAATGAGCAGTTCTTC. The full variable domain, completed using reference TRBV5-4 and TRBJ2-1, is ETGVTQSPTHLIKTRGQQVTLRCSSQSGHNTVSWYQQALGQGPQFIFQYYREEENGRGNFPPRFSGLQFPNYSSELNVNALELDDSALYLCASSPGRGLNYNEQFFGPGTRLTVL.